The 28 T cell receptor beta chains given below trace back to one sample, sequenced in a study of response to subunit inactivated influenza vaccine. TCRdb reprocessed the RT-PCR reads via MiXCR and lists one record per CDR3 protein. Among more than 700,000 distinct CDR3 sequences listed, less than 25% were seen once. The starting material was PBMCs from blood, obtained around 5 days after vaccination. The receptors come from a man aged 45-60 years who received an inactivated influenza vaccine.

Turning to this clonotype: Given the absence of the conserved phenylalanine or tryptophan at the CDR3 end, a read error is likely. The chain carries TRBV5-6 and TRBJ2-5, with 7 bases lining up with TRBD2. The germline V gene encodes CDR1 SGHDT and CDR2 YYEEEE. This CDR3 is built from 14 residues. Trimming removed 4 bases from V and 5 bases from J; junction bases left unmatched: 8. CDR3 region: CASSPGLGQETQYL. The CDR3 DNA reads as TGTGCCAGCAGCCCCGGACTAGGTCAGGAGACCCAGTACCTC.

The chain employs TRBV6-1 and TRBJ2-1; D remains ambiguous. This CDR3 region has 14 residues. Germline V CDR1 and CDR2: MNHNS, SASEGT. Between the trimmed V and J ends, which lost 4 bases and 5 bases, there was a span of 12 bases. CDR3 coding DNA: TGTGCCAGCAGTGTTGATAAAGGAAACAATGAGCAGTTCTTC. Translation gives CASSVDKGNNEQFF.

This clonotype was seen at least ten times. The V and J genes are TRBV7-9 and TRBJ2-3; no definite D call. CDR3 size: 14 residues. The germline V gene encodes CDR1 SEHNR and CDR2 FQNEAQ (reference sequence). Trimming removed 1 base from V and 1 base from J, with 6 bases in between. As DNA, the CDR3 is TGTGCCAGCAGCTTAGTAGTAGGCACAGATACGCAGTATTTT. It is translated as CASSLVVGTDTQYF.

A few counts support this clonotype. V and J are TRBV27 and TRBJ2-7; possible D gene TRBD1, 5 bases. Trimming removed 0 bases at V and 3 bases at J, with 12 bases between. The CDR3 sequence is 15 residues long. CDR1 is MNHEY, CDR2 SMNVEV, per germline (reference sequence). This CDR3 reads CASSLSSGLGYEQYF. In DNA, the CDR3 is TGTGCCAGCAGTTTATCGTCAGGGTTGGGCTACGAGCAGTACTTC.

This clonotype was counted many times. The rearrangement uses TRBV20-1 and TRBJ1-5, with D hard to call. This CDR3 is 15 amino acids long. V gave up 0 bases and J gave up 1 base, with 10 bases separating them. CDR1 is DFQATT and CDR2 is SNEGSKA in the germline V gene (reference sequence). The CDR3 protein is CSARETGGSNQPQHF. CDR3 in DNA: TGCAGTGCTAGAGAGACCGGCGGGAGCAATCAGCCCCAGCATTTT.

The chain combines TRBV4-1 with TRBJ1-5, with D unclear. The CDR3 is 19 amino acids. Between the trimmed V and J ends, which lost 0 bases and 7 bases, there was a span of 25 bases. Germline assignment: CDR1 MGHRA and CDR2 YSYEKL. In DNA form, the CDR3 reads TGCGCCAGCAGCCAAGATATAATATCGAGGCAGTCCTTCGGGCAGCCCCAGCATTTT. Protein product: CASSQDIISRQSFGQPQHF.

The gene calls are TRBV9 and TRBJ2-1, with 9 bases lining up with TRBD2. Losses at the gene ends were 4 bases for V and 7 bases for J; bases not matched to a gene: 9. This CDR3 contains 15 residues. Germline V lookup: CDR1 SGDLS, CDR2 YYNGEE. This CDR3 reads CASSTGLAGNNEQFF. The CDR3, as DNA: TGTGCCAGCAGCACCGGGCTAGCGGGAAATAATGAGCAGTTCTTC.

Only a few counts were recorded for this clonotype. The chain uses TRBV4-2 and TRBJ2-2; D unresolved. Per germline, CDR1 LGHNA and CDR2 YNFKEQ. The V end lost 4 bases, the J end lost 7 bases, and 13 bases lay between the germline ends. There are 14 residues in the CDR3. The CDR3 loop reads CASSPRVLNGELFF. The CDR3 nucleotides are TGTGCCAGCAGCCCGCGAGTTTTGAACGGGGAGCTGTTTTTT.

This clonotype appeared once. This sequence joins TRBV7-8 and TRBJ2-5; 10 bases match TRBD2. V shed 5 bases and J 13 bases; nucleotides not matched to a gene: 4. Per germline, CDR1 SGHVS and CDR2 FQNEAQ. The CDR3 spans 11 residues. CDR3 region: CASSQLAGPYF. The CDR3 DNA reads TGTGCCAGCAGCCAACTAGCGGGGCCGTACTTC.

This clonotype appeared a few times. V is TRBV27 and J is TRBJ2-7; TRBD2 matches at 8 bases. After removal of 5 bases from V and 4 bases from J, the junction contained 13 bases not matched to a gene. In germline, CDR1 is MNHEY, CDR2 SMNVEV (reference sequence). The CDR3 sequence is 16 residues long. The CDR3 region has the DNA TGTGCCAGCAGTCCCCGAGGGCGGGGGGTTCTATACGAGCAGTACTTC. Translated: CASSPRGRGVLYEQYF.

V and J are TRBV5-1 and TRBJ1-3; D unclear. The V and J ends lost 4 bases and 0 bases respectively, with 29 bases between them. Germline CDR1 reads SGHRS; CDR2 reads YFSETQ. This CDR3 contains 21 residues. The CDR3 here is CASSLGIVSGFRSRSGNTIYF. DNA for the CDR3: TGCGCCAGCAGCCTCGGAATTGTGTCCGGTTTCCGCTCACGCTCTGGAAACACCATATATTTT.

This clonotype showed up just a few times. The chain joins TRBV18 to TRBJ1-1; D is unresolved. This CDR3 is built from 14 residues. The V and J ends lost 0 bases and 4 bases respectively, with 9 bases between them. Germline V gene lookup returns CDR1 KGHSH and CDR2 LQKENI. CDR3 in amino acids: CASSPPFIGTEAFF. The DNA for the CDR3 is TGTGCCAGCTCACCACCGTTCATAGGCACTGAAGCTTTCTTT.

This chain links TRBV4-2 with TRBJ2-1, with TRBD2 matching over 7 bases. V lost 3 bases to trimming and J lost 4 bases; unmatched junction nucleotides: 9. The CDR3 length is 16 residues. Looked up from germline, CDR1 is LGHNA and CDR2 is YNFKEQ. In DNA, the CDR3 is TGTGCCAGCAGCCAGGGATACACGGGAGGTTACAATGAGCAGTTCTTC. Protein: CASSQGYTGGYNEQFF.

This chain joins TRBV6-1 and TRBJ2-1; 7 bases match TRBD1. The V gene end was trimmed by 1 base and the J gene end by 3 bases; junction bases not matched to a gene: 6. This CDR3 spans 16 amino acids. The germline V gene encodes CDR1 MNHNS and CDR2 SASEGT. CDR3 nucleotides: TGTGCCAGCAGTGAAGTTTGGACAGGCTTCTACAATGAGCAGTTCTTC. Encoded protein: CASSEVWTGFYNEQFF.

Here the CDR3 reads CASSLGGIAQYF. In nucleotides, the CDR3 is TGTGCCAGCAGTTTAGGGGGAATCGCGCAGTATTTT. The chain combines TRBV12-3 or TRBV12-4 with TRBJ2-3; D is ambiguous. The V end was cut by 1 base, the J end by 10 bases, with 9 bases between. The CDR3 covers 12 residues.

There are a few counts of this clonotype. This sequence joins TRBV12-3 or TRBV12-4 and TRBJ2-1; D gene ambiguous. The CDR3 runs 14 residues. With 11 bases removed from V and 0 bases from J, the gap between germline ends came to 14 bases. The CDR3 DNA reads as TGTGCCCAAGCGCGGTCGAGCTCCTACAATGAGCAGTTCTTC. Protein product: CAQARSSSYNEQFF.

Only a few counts were recorded for this clonotype. The chain is built from TRBV20-1 and TRBJ2-1, with 14 nucleotides matching TRBD2. Trimming at V came to 3 bases and at J to 9 bases, leaving 16 bases not matched to a gene. The CDR3 sequence is 18 residues long. Germline V gene sequence: CDR1 DFQATT, CDR2 SNEGSKA (reference sequence). CDR3 DNA sequence: TGCAGTGCTAGTAAGGCTGGGACTAGCGGGAGACTTAGAGCTGAGCAGTTCTTC. Its protein product is CSASKAGTSGRLRAEQFF.

This clonotype was detected only a few times. This chain links TRBV20-1 with TRBJ2-2, with a tentative D call TRBD2 (6 bases). CDR1 and CDR2 (germline): DFQATT, SNEGSKA (reference sequence). CDR3 length: 14 residues. The ends were cut back, 3 bases at V and 4 bases at J, with 12 bases in the middle. CDR3 nucleotides: TGCAGTGCTAGGATGCGGGATAGCACCGGGGAGCTGTTTTTT. It yields the protein CSARMRDSTGELFF.

CDR3 sequence (DNA): TGTGCCAGCGGCAGGCACAGGGCCACCGGGGAGCTGTTTTTT. Translating gives CASGRHRATGELFF. The chain employs TRBV6-1 and TRBJ2-2, with D possibly TRBD1 on 6 matching bases. The ends were cut back, 8 bases at V and 4 bases at J, with 14 bases in the middle. The CDR3 extends over 14 amino acids. The germline V gene has CDR1 MNHNS and CDR2 SASEGT.

This clonotype has a handful of counts. The chain combines TRBV9 with TRBJ2-5, with 7 nucleotides matching TRBD2. The CDR3 consists of 16 residues. The germline V gene has CDR1 SGDLS and CDR2 YYNGEE. V dropped 0 bases and J dropped 1; count of bases not matched to a gene: 6. Here the CDR3 DNA reads TGTGCCAGCAGCGTAGAACCCCTAGCGGTCCAAGAGACCCAGTACTTC. Translating it yields CASSVEPLAVQETQYF. The whole variable domain, filled in from reference TRBV9 and TRBJ2-5, reads DSGVTQTPKHLITATGQRVTLRCSPRSGDLSVYWYQQSLDQGLQFLIQYYNGEERAKGNILERFSAQQFPDLHSELNLSSLELGDSALYFCASSVEPLAVQETQYFGPGTRLLVL.

This chain uses TRBV20-1 with TRBJ1-1, with 7 positions matching TRBD1. The V gene end was trimmed by 5 bases and the J gene end by 3 bases; junction bases not matched to a gene: 9. The CDR3 runs 14 residues. The germline V gene encodes CDR1 DFQATT and CDR2 SNEGSKA (reference sequence). CDR3 in DNA: TGCAGTGCTTCTAAGGGACAGTCACACACTGAAGCTTTCTTT. Its protein is CSASKGQSHTEAFF.

Of note for this clonotype: This is likely a read error, given that the CDR3 carries no conserved phenylalanine or tryptophan at its end. The V call is TRBV6-5, the J call TRBJ2-1; 8 bases agree with TRBD2. Losses at the gene ends were 0 bases for V and 8 bases for J; bases not matched to a gene: 9. The CDR3 sequence is 16 residues long. Looked up from germline, CDR1 is MNHEY and CDR2 is SVGAGI. CDR3 bases: TGTGCCAGCAGTTACTCGGCGGCGGGGGGCTGGGATGAGCAGTTCCTC. As protein: CASSYSAAGGWDEQFL.

This clonotype has only a few counts. The chain has TRBV6-2 or TRBV6-3 and TRBJ2-6; D is possibly TRBD2 (6 bases). V gave up 10 bases and J gave up 0 bases, with 19 bases separating them. The germline V gene has CDR1 MNHEY and CDR2 SVGEGT. This CDR3 contains 17 residues. The CDR3 region has the DNA TGTGCCACCAATCAACCGGGACTGATCTCTGGGGCCAACGTCCTGACTTTC. It encodes CATNQPGLISGANVLTF.

This clonotype was seen a handful of times. The gene calls are TRBV7-9 and TRBJ1-2, with D possibly being TRBD1 (5 bases). The CDR3 spans 14 residues. Trimming removed 5 bases at V and 0 bases at J, with 10 bases between. CDR1 and CDR2 (germline): SEHNR, FQNEAQ (reference sequence). The CDR3 loop reads CASSHRTTNYGYTF. CDR3 sequence (DNA): TGTGCCAGCAGCCACAGGACAACTAACTATGGCTACACCTTC.

The CDR3 DNA sequence: TGCGCCAGCAGCTTGTCCTCTAGCGGGCCCGCAGATACGCAGTATTTT. Protein: CASSLSSSGPADTQYF. The rearrangement links TRBV5-1 to TRBJ2-3; TRBD2 matches at 8 bases. Germline-derived CDR1 and CDR2 are SGHRS and YFSETQ. The length of the CDR3 is 16 residues. V trimming: 1 base; J trimming: 4 bases; junction bases outside the gene matches: 8.

This clonotype was picked up a small number of times. The J gene is TRBJ2-5, the V gene TRBV20-1; D perhaps matches TRBD2 (5 bases). This CDR3 region has 12 residues. The V and J ends lost 3 bases and 7 bases respectively, with 12 bases between them. Germline CDR1 DFQATT, CDR2 SNEGSKA (reference sequence). CDR3 region: CSASVSAGTQYF. CDR3 in DNA: TGCAGTGCTAGTGTTTCGGCGGGGACCCAGTACTTC.

This chain links TRBV6-2 or TRBV6-3 with TRBJ2-2; TRBD1 might be the D (6 bases). In germline, CDR1 is MNHEY, CDR2 SVGEGT. CDR3 length equals 16 residues. The V end was cut by 6 bases, the J end by 7 bases, with 21 bases between. The CDR3 DNA reads as TGTGCCAGCAGCATGAACCCGACAGGCCACGACGGGGAGCTGTTTTTT. Translated: CASSMNPTGHDGELFF.

The sample holds a few counts of this clonotype. The CDR3 loop is CSARSGLGTGELFF. The CDR3 nucleotides are TGCAGTGCTAGATCGGGACTTGGCACCGGGGAGCTGTTTTTT. J is TRBJ2-2 and V is TRBV20-1, with a tentative D call TRBD2 (6 bases). The CDR3 sequence is 14 residues long. Trimming left V 2 bases short and J 4 bases short, with 11 bases between. Germline assignment: CDR1 DFQATT and CDR2 SNEGSKA (reference sequence).